The rows below give T cell receptor beta chains drawn from one sample of a study of T cell responses to AZD1222 COVID-19 vaccine. The table came from immunoSEQ multiplex PCR; TCRdb's copy has only in-frame clones and leaves some out. The sample comprises fewer than 200,000 clones, about 92% of which are singletons, and 1% to 1.5% rests with the top ten. The specimen was peripheral blood, collected on day 0 of AZD1222 vaccination. The source is an adult in good health. Each CDR3 is given without its conserved first and last residue. A D gene is named only where the DNA matches it firmly.

V: TRBV2
J: TRBJ2-7
D: TRBD1
CDR3: ASSEALGQGYEQY

V: TRBV6-1
J: TRBJ1-2
D: TRBD1
CDR3: ASSDRTGYGYT

V: TRBV7-9
J: TRBJ2-1
D: NA
CDR3: ASSLPHRGDEQF

V: TRBV4-1
J: TRBJ1-4
D: TRBD1
CDR3: ASSQGGQGDEKLF

V: TRBV5-4
J: TRBJ2-1
D: TRBD2
CDR3: ASSPPGASGEGEQF

V: TRBV7-2
J: TRBJ2-1
D: NA
CDR3: ASSLGPGEKYNEQF

V: TRBV9
J: TRBJ2-3
D: NA
CDR3: ASSVAVPDTQY

V: TRBV2
J: TRBJ2-7
D: TRBD1
CDR3: ASSQRTGDLNEQY

V: TRBV6-5
J: TRBJ1-1
D: NA
CDR3: ASTLPVFREAF

V: TRBV6-5
J: TRBJ1-5
D: NA
CDR3: ASHDEGYQPQH

V: TRBV5-6
J: TRBJ1-2
D: NA
CDR3: ASSSTDYGYT

V: TRBV28
J: TRBJ1-1
D: TRBD1
CDR3: ASSFHLGQGNTEAF

V: TRBV19
J: TRBJ1-1
D: TRBD1
CDR3: ASSMTGTGTTEAF

V: TRBV9
J: TRBJ1-2
D: NA
CDR3: ASSVADHGYT

V: TRBV5-1
J: TRBJ2-7
D: NA
CDR3: ASSLSSGTLFYEQY

V: TRBV11-3
J: TRBJ2-1
D: TRBD2
CDR3: ASSLAGGQGGYNEQF

V: TRBV11-2
J: TRBJ1-6
D: TRBD1
CDR3: ASSSAGTGYFSPLH

V: TRBV5-1
J: TRBJ1-4
D: NA
CDR3: ASSFGVREKLF

V: TRBV18
J: TRBJ2-2
D: NA
CDR3: ASSPRANTGELF

V: TRBV13
J: TRBJ2-2
D: TRBD1
CDR3: ASSRLGQGAVGELF